This TCR beta chain was captured by sequencing in a study of blood T cell repertoires in COVID-19. Across the whole study: The United States, Italy and Spain supplied acute and convalescent COVID-19 samples. PBMCs, B-cell-depleted T cells, or T cells were the source of the cDNA or gDNA that made up the material.

This clone appeared once. Germline CDR1 SSHAT, CDR2 FNYEAQ (reference sequence). The V and J ends lost 1 base and 1 base, in that order; junction bases with no gene match: 6. The CDR3 length is 18 residues. Methods used by the authors: By means of reference gene primer amplification, nucleated cell counts were estimated. Sequencing used immunoSEQ multiplex PCR; TCRdb keeps in-frame clones, though not all of them. V and J calls and clone size are copied from that table; D and trimming were computed from the DNA. The sample carries fewer than 150,000 clones, about four fifths recorded once. The sequencing input was peripheral blood. The V and J genes are TRBV7-7 and TRBJ1-6, with 8 nucleotides matching TRBD1. This TCR came from a woman older than 75 in a cohort sampled during active or convalescent COVID-19. As DNA, the CDR3 is TGTGCCAGCAGCTTAGTTGCAGGGGGCGCTTCCTATAATTCACCCCTCCACTTT. Translating it yields CASSLVAGGASYNSPLHF. Using reference TRBV7-7 and TRBJ1-6 for the parts outside the CDR3, the full variable domain is GAGVSQSPRYKVTKRGQDVTLRCDPISSHATLYWYQQALGQGPEFLTYFNYEAQPDKSGLPSDRFSAERPEGSISTLTIQRTEQRDSAMYRCASSLVAGGASYNSPLHFGNGTRLTVT.